This T cell receptor (beta chain) was identified in a study of identical twins. There are 17 residues in the CDR3. Trimming shortened V by 1 base and J by 0 bases, and 15 bases separated the two germline ends. Germline lookup yields CDR1 SEHNR and CDR2 FQNEAQ (reference sequence). TCRdb re-derived calls from the 5' RACE reads in MiXCR, one entry per CDR3 protein. The sample yields more than 400,000 distinct CDR3 sequences, approximately 16% seen once. The data were also submitted as part of a second study, on yellow fever vaccine responses in identical twins.

This sequence originates from a woman under 30 in good health. The chain employs TRBV7-9 and TRBJ1-1; TRBD1 is a possible D gene (6 bases). Material: CD4+ T cells sorted from blood. The CDR3: CASSLVPDSKLNTEAFF. The CDR3 nucleotides are TGTGCCAGCAGCTTAGTTCCGGACAGCAAGCTGAACACTGAAGCTTTCTTT.